This T cell receptor (beta chain) was profiled in a study of blood T cell repertoires in COVID-19. Trimming stripped 4 bases from V and 6 bases from J, with 13 bases between. Germline V CDR1 and CDR2: SNHLY, FYNNEI. This CDR3 spans 14 amino acids. Repertoires were generated with immunoSEQ multiplex PCR, while TCRdb's copy carries only in-frame clones and drops some. Among 50,000 to 80,000 clones, 80% to 90% were seen once, and the ten largest hold approximately 45%. What was sequenced was peripheral blood. The rearrangement joins TRBV2 to TRBJ2-1; D is ambiguous. This TCR derives from an older woman with COVID-19, enrolled during active disease. CDR3: CASSGGPMSNEQFF. The CDR3 bases are TGTGCCAGCAGTGGTGGGCCCATGAGCAATGAGCAGTTCTTC.